One sample yielded the 20 T cell receptor beta chains listed below, sequenced in a study of blood T cell repertoires in COVID-19. Measured with immunoSEQ multiplex PCR; TCRdb has only the in-frame clones, and not every one. Here the sample spans roughly 280,000 clones, approximately 90% being singletons. The sequenced sample consisted of PBMCs or T cells enriched from blood (not recorded which). The source is a woman aged 45-65 years who had recovered from COVID-19.

This clone has just a few counts. The CDR3 nucleotides are TGTGCCAGCACCCTGAGCAGGGGAAACACTGAAGCTTTCTTT. Residues: CASTLSRGNTEAFF. This sequence joins TRBV5-8 and TRBJ1-1; tentatively, D is TRBD1 (6 bases). The CDR3 runs 14 residues. Trimming cost V 6 bases and J 2 bases, with 14 bases left between them. Germline CDR1 is SGHTS and CDR2 is YDEGEE.

This chain joins TRBV5-6 and TRBJ2-3; TRBD2 matches at 13 bases. After removal of 4 bases from V and 3 bases from J, the junction contained 5 bases not matched to a gene. Germline V CDR1 and CDR2: SGHDT, YYEEEE. The CDR3 contains 16 residues. CDR3: CASSRRTSGRTDTQYF. The CDR3 DNA follows: TGTGCCAGCAGCCGTAGGACTAGCGGGAGAACAGATACGCAGTATTTT.

The genes are TRBV4-1 and TRBJ2-3; 8 nucleotides line up with TRBD2. Trimming at V came to 3 bases and at J to 3 bases, leaving 5 bases not matched to a gene. CDR3 size: 15 residues. CDR1 and CDR2 from the germline V gene are MGHRA and YSYEKL. The CDR3 bases are TGCGCCAGCAGCCAGAAAGCGGGAGCGACAGATACGCAGTATTTT. Its protein is CASSQKAGATDTQYF.

This rearrangement joins TRBV3-1 (or the pseudogene TRBV3-2) to TRBJ2-1; TRBD1 matches 8 bases. The germline gives CDR1 LGHDT, CDR2 YNNKEL (reference sequence). V shed 5 bases, J shed 9 bases, and the junction held 9 bases outside the gene matches. The CDR3 runs 14 residues. CDR3: CASSAGQGAGEQFF. CDR3 in DNA: TGTGCCAGCAGCGCCGGGCAGGGGGCGGGTGAGCAGTTCTTC.

The chain joins TRBV18 to TRBJ1-3; perhaps TRBD1 as D (6 bases). CDR3 length: 15 residues. The ends were cut back, 3 bases at V and 0 bases at J, with 9 bases in the middle. Germline values: CDR1 KGHSH, CDR2 LQKENI. CDR3 nucleotide sequence: TGTGCCAGCTCACCGAACAGGGACTCTGGAAACACCATATATTTT. This sequence encodes CASSPNRDSGNTIYF. The complete variable domain, with remaining parts taken from reference TRBV18 and TRBJ1-3, reads NAGVMQNPRHLVRRRGQEARLRCSPMKGHSHVYWYRQLPEEGLKFMVYLQKENIIDESGMPKERFSAEFPKEGPSILRIQQVVRGDSAAYFCASSPNRDSGNTIYFGEGSWLTVV.

This chain joins TRBV9 and TRBJ2-2; no clear D gene. The CDR3 runs 13 residues. Trimming removed 1 base from V and 6 bases from J, with 7 bases in between. Germline CDR1 SGDLS, CDR2 YYNGEE. CDR3 in amino acids: CASSVRGAGELFF. The CDR3 DNA follows: TGTGCCAGCAGCGTAAGAGGTGCCGGGGAGCTGTTTTTT.

This sequence joins TRBV18 and TRBJ1-5; 11 bases align to TRBD1. From germline, CDR1 is KGHSH and CDR2 LQKENI. J lost 7 bases, V lost 3 bases, and 2 bases had no gene match. The CDR3 runs 14 residues. The CDR3 DNA reads as TGTGCCAGCTCACCGGACAGGGGGCGGCAGCCCCAGCATTTT. It yields the protein CASSPDRGRQPQHF.

V and J are TRBV28 and TRBJ2-7; a weak D match, TRBD1 (7 bases). Germline-derived CDR1 and CDR2 are MDHEN and SYDVKM. V was clipped by 2 bases and J by 2 bases, with 10 bases between them. The CDR3 has 14 residues. DNA of the CDR3: TGTGCCAGCAGTTTAGGAGGGGGCCCCTACGAGCAGTACTTC. Protein sequence: CASSLGGGPYEQYF.

The rearrangement uses TRBV7-2 and TRBJ1-2; D is uncertain. This CDR3 is built from 14 residues. V was clipped by 5 bases and J by 6 bases, with 16 bases between them. CDR1 SGHTA and CDR2 FQGNSA come from the germline V gene. For the CDR3, the DNA is TGTGCCAGCAGCACCTTATTGACAAGACATGGCTACACCTTC. It encodes CASSTLLTRHGYTF.

The V call is TRBV25-1, the J call TRBJ2-2; TRBD1 agrees at 11 bases. The length of the CDR3 is 15 residues. Germline CDR1 and CDR2: MGHDK and SYGVNS. With 2 bases clipped from V and 6 bases from J, the junction kept 2 bases outside the gene matches. CDR3 in amino acids: CASSEGTGGAGELFF. The CDR3 DNA reads as TGTGCCAGCAGTGAAGGGACAGGGGGGGCCGGGGAGCTGTTTTTT.

The chain uses TRBV15 and TRBJ2-7, with a tentative D call TRBD1 (5 bases). The germline V and J ends were trimmed by 2 bases and 3 bases, with 14 bases remaining between them. Looked up from germline, CDR1 is LNHNV and CDR2 is YYDKDF (reference sequence). CDR3 length: 15 residues. As DNA, the CDR3 is TGTGCCACCAGCAGATGGGGCCCTCTATACTACGAGCAGTACTTC. It yields the protein CATSRWGPLYYEQYF.

The chain is built from TRBV29-1 and TRBJ2-1; 13 positions agree with TRBD2. The CDR3 is made up of 15 amino acids. V trimming: 1 base; J trimming: 10 bases; junction bases outside the gene matches: 7. Germline assignment: CDR1 SQVTM and CDR2 ANQGSEA. DNA for the CDR3: TGCAGCGTTGAAGGGACTAGCGGGAGTATTAAGGAGCAGTTCTTC. Its protein is CSVEGTSGSIKEQFF.

This chain connects TRBV6-4 to TRBJ2-1; TRBD1 matches at 9 bases. The CDR3 has 17 amino acids. The ends lost 5 bases at V and 4 bases at J; junction bases unmatched: 12. In germline, CDR1 is MRHNA, CDR2 SNTAGT. CDR3 nucleotide sequence: TGTGCCAGCAGTCCCGGGACAGGGCGAGACAAGTACAATGAGCAGTTCTTC. Amino acids: CASSPGTGRDKYNEQFF.

The CDR3 coding sequence is TGTGCCAGCTCACCGGGACAGGGAATGAACACTGAAGCTTTCTTT. This sequence encodes CASSPGQGMNTEAFF. The V call is TRBV18, the J call TRBJ1-1, with 9 bases fitting TRBD1. This CDR3 region has 15 residues. Germline trimming cut 3 bases from V and 0 bases from J; bases unmatched to any gene: 2. Germline CDR1 reads KGHSH; CDR2 reads LQKENI.

The V gene is TRBV28, the J gene TRBJ2-1, with no clear D. Looked up from germline, CDR1 is MDHEN and CDR2 is SYDVKM. This CDR3 contains 11 residues. Trimming removed 1 base from V and 9 bases from J, with 4 bases in between. DNA for the CDR3: TGTGCCAGCAGTTTATCAATTGAGCAGTTCTTC. Translation gives CASSLSIEQFF.

V and J are TRBV6-2 or TRBV6-3 and TRBJ1-2, with TRBD1 matching 8 bases. Germline V gene data show CDR1 as MNHEY and CDR2 as SVGEGT. The V gene end was trimmed by 0 bases and the J gene end by 4 bases; junction bases not matched to a gene: 4. The CDR3 spans 15 residues. The DNA for the CDR3 is TGTGCCAGCAGTTACTCGACAGGGGCGGGCTATGGCTACACCTTC. Encoded protein: CASSYSTGAGYGYTF.

V usage is TRBV7-2 and J usage is TRBJ1-1; maybe TRBD1 (6 bases). V was pared by 1 base and J by 4 bases, with 25 bases between. There are 19 residues in the CDR3. The germline V gene has CDR1 SGHTA and CDR2 FQGNSA. The DNA for the CDR3 is TGTGCCAGCAGCTTAGGGCGCGCAGGGGTAGGGGTTGGTCGCACTGAAGCTTTCTTT. Protein: CASSLGRAGVGVGRTEAFF.

The chain links TRBV10-3 to TRBJ2-7, with TRBD1 as a possible D gene (5 bases). This CDR3 has 16 amino acids. Trimming removed 0 bases at V and 2 bases at J, with 14 bases between. The V gene's germline CDR1 is ENHRY and CDR2 SYGVKD. The CDR3 here is CAISESGRASPYEQYF. CDR3 sequence (DNA): TGTGCCATCAGTGAGTCCGGCAGGGCCTCCCCCTACGAGCAGTACTTC.

The chain's CDR3 is CASSVEGQGGIGFRDEQFF. CDR3 DNA sequence: TGTGCCAGCAGCGTAGAGGGACAGGGCGGGATTGGGTTTCGGGATGAGCAGTTCTTC. The rearrangement uses TRBV9 and TRBJ2-1; 9 nucleotides align to TRBD1. From germline, CDR1 is SGDLS and CDR2 YYNGEE. Germline trimming cut 0 bases from V and 8 bases from J; bases unmatched to any gene: 18. The CDR3 is 19 amino acids. The whole variable domain, remainder taken from reference TRBV9 and TRBJ2-1, is DSGVTQTPKHLITATGQRVTLRCSPRSGDLSVYWYQQSLDQGLQFLIQYYNGEERAKGNILERFSAQQFPDLHSELNLSSLELGDSALYFCASSVEGQGGIGFRDEQFFGPGTRLTVL.

The chain employs TRBV6-2 or TRBV6-3 and TRBJ1-1; 9 positions match TRBD1. CDR3 length: 16 amino acids. Germline V gene sequence: CDR1 MNHEY, CDR2 SVGEGT. V lost 0 bases to trimming and J lost 1 base; unmatched junction nucleotides: 3. Here the CDR3 reads CASSYSMGQGNTEAFF. The CDR3 coding sequence is TGTGCCAGCAGTTACTCGATGGGACAGGGGAACACTGAAGCTTTCTTT.